A selection of T cell receptor beta chains follows, all from one sample in a study of long-term antiretroviral therapy in people with HIV. Here immunoSEQ multiplex PCR was the method, and the copy in TCRdb shows in-frame clones only, minus some. The table lists 20,000 to 30,000 clones, 85% of them singletons. Sequencing used unsorted PBMCs, obtained 2.3 years after starting antiretroviral therapy. The receptors stem from a man aged 35 to 55 with HIV. The CDR3 runs from the conserved cysteine through the conserved F or W. The D gene is left open where the match is weak. Size tells how often a clone was seen (once, few, many) or the class of an expanded clone, and some rows leave it out.

TRBD2	TRBJ2-1	-	TRBV5-1	TGCGCCAGCAGCGTGACTAGCGGGAGATTCAATGAGCAGTTCTTC	CASSVTSGRFNEQFF
-	TRBJ2-7	-	TRBV11-2	TGTGCCAGCAGCTTGGGGGACTACGAGCAGTACTTC	CASSLGDYEQYF
-	TRBJ2-1	-	TRBV19	TGTGCCAGTAGTATGAACAGTTACAATGAGCAGTTCTTC	CASSMNSYNEQFF
-	TRBJ1-2	-	TRBV19	TGTGCCAGTGGGCGAGAGGGCGCGGGCTATGGCTACACCTTC	CASGREGAGYGYTF
-	TRBJ1-1	-	TRBV4-1	TGCGCCAGCAGCCACCCCTCCTCCGGGACGATTAACACTGAAGCTTTCTTT	CASSHPSSGTINTEAFF
-	TRBJ2-3	once	TRBV7-6	TGTGCCAGCAGCCCTAGGTTCACCTTGGGCACAGATACGCAGTATTTT	CASSPRFTLGTDTQYF
TRBD2	TRBJ2-1	-	TRBV9	TGTGCCAGCAGCGTAGGGACTAGCGGGGTTGATGAGCAGTTCTTC	CASSVGTSGVDEQFF
TRBD1	TRBJ2-1	once	TRBV30	TGTGCCTGGAGTGGGGACAGGGTTAGCAGGAGAAACAATGAGCAGTTCTTC	CAWSGDRVSRRNNEQFF
-	TRBJ2-3	once	TRBV30	TGTGCCTGGGGGCGCCAGGCTAGCACAGATACGCAGTATTTT	CAWGRQASTDTQYF
TRBD2	TRBJ2-1	-	TRBV4-1	TGCGCCAGCAGCCATGGAGGGGAGGCGGGAGGGCCCTACAATGAGCAGTTCTTC	CASSHGGEAGGPYNEQFF
TRBD1	TRBJ1-5	-	TRBV6-7	TGTGCCAGCACCGTCCCGGGACAGAACGAATATAATAGCAATCAGCCCCAGCATTTT	CASTVPGQNEYNSNQPQHF
-	TRBJ2-7	-	TRBV18	TGTGCCAGCTCATATACAGGTGGAACCTACGAGCAGTACTTC	CASSYTGGTYEQYF
-	TRBJ2-5	-	TRBV5-1	TGCGCCAGCAGCTTGGTGGGTGAGGAGACCCAGTACTTC	CASSLVGEETQYF
TRBD1	TRBJ1-2	-	TRBV28	TGTGCCAGCAGTATCTCCGGGACAGGGGGCGATGGCTACACCTTC	CASSISGTGGDGYTF
-	TRBJ1-5	-	TRBV7-6	TGTGCCAGCAGCTTAGGCGGAGGGGCTCAGCCCCAGCATTTT	CASSLGGGAQPQHF
-	TRBJ1-1	-	TRBV13	TGTGCCAGCAGCTTAAGGGGAATCAGCACTGAAGCTTTCTTT	CASSLRGISTEAFF
-	TRBJ2-2	-	TRBV5-1	TGCGCCAGCAGAATAACCGGGGCCGGAGGGACCGGGGAGCTGTTTTTT	CASRITGAGGTGELFF
-	TRBJ1-1	-	TRBV5-5	TGTGCCAGCAGCCCGGGCCCCGGGGGCCCTATTAGCGCTGAAGCTTTCTTT	CASSPGPGGPISAEAFF
-	TRBJ2-3	-	TRBV27	TGTGCCAGCAGTTTATCGAGAATAGCGGCCACTAGCACAGATACGCAGTATTTT	CASSLSRIAATSTDTQYF
TRBD2	TRBJ2-5	-	TRBV6-1	TGTGCCAGCAGTGAAAACCTGGGACTAGCGGGAGGAGAGACCCAGTACTTC	CASSENLGLAGGETQYF
-	TRBJ2-5	-	TRBV11-2	TGTGCCAGCAGCTTTGAACAGGGACAAGAGACCCAGTACTTC	CASSFEQGQETQYF
TRBD1	TRBJ1-1	-	TRBV19	TGTGCCAGTAGTTTGACAGGGTCCACTGAAGCTTTCTTT	CASSLTGSTEAFF
-	TRBJ1-3	few	TRBV7-9	TGTGCCAGCAGCCGAAATAGGCTCTCTGGAAACACCATATATTTT	CASSRNRLSGNTIYF
TRBD2	TRBJ2-7	-	TRBV5-1	TGCGCCAGCAGCTTGACGTTAGTGGCGGGAGTCGCCTACGAGCAGTACTTC	CASSLTLVAGVAYEQYF
TRBD2	TRBJ2-3	few	TRBV7-3	TGTGCCAGCAGCTTATCTAGCGGGAGCACAGATACGCAGTATTTT	CASSLSSGSTDTQYF
TRBD1	TRBJ2-1	-	TRBV29-1	TGCAGCGTTGGGCCGTGGGACAGGCACAATGAGCAGTTCTTC	CSVGPWDRHNEQFF
-	TRBJ2-2	-	TRBV19	TGTGCCAGTAGTTGGGGCATCCTAACGAACACCGGGGAGCTGTTTTTT	CASSWGILTNTGELFF
-	TRBJ2-1	-	TRBV2	TGTGCCAGCAGTTTTAACGGGGAGGACTACAATGAGCAGTTCTTC	CASSFNGEDYNEQFF
TRBD2	TRBJ2-1	-	TRBV6-5	TGTGCCAGCAGTTCGCTAGCTAGCGGGGGTGAGCAGTTCTTC	CASSSLASGGEQFF
-	TRBJ1-3	-	TRBV18	TGTGCCAGCTCACCGACAACCTCTGGAAACACCATATATTTT	CASSPTTSGNTIYF
-	TRBJ2-3	-	TRBV4-1	TGCGCCAGCAGCCAAGATAGGGGGGCGGAGAGCACAGATACGCAGTATTTT	CASSQDRGAESTDTQYF
-	TRBJ2-2	-	TRBV18	TGTGCCAGCTCAGTACAGGGAACCGGGGAGCTGTTTTTT	CASSVQGTGELFF
-	TRBJ1-5	once	TRBV6-5	TGTGCCAGCAGTTACAGGAGGGGCAATCAGCCCCAGCATTTT	CASSYRRGNQPQHF
-	TRBJ1-5	-	TRBV27	TGTGCCAGCAGTTTAGCCTGGACCGCTGAGGGTGGGCCCCAGCATTTT	CASSLAWTAEGGPQHF
-	TRBJ2-7	-	TRBV29-1	TGCAGCGTTGAACAGGTGGATTCTTACGAGCAGTACTTC	CSVEQVDSYEQYF
-	TRBJ1-3	-	TRBV5-1	TGCGCCAGCAGCTTGGGCAGAACCCTCTCTGGAAACACCATATATTTT	CASSLGRTLSGNTIYF
TRBD1	TRBJ2-7	-	TRBV4-1	TGCGCCAGCAGCCTGGGGACAGGGACTACCTACGAGCAGTACTTC	CASSLGTGTTYEQYF
-	TRBJ1-4	-	TRBV15	TGTGCCACCAGCAGAGGACGGGGACGGGGTAATGAAAAACTGTTTTTT	CATSRGRGRGNEKLFF